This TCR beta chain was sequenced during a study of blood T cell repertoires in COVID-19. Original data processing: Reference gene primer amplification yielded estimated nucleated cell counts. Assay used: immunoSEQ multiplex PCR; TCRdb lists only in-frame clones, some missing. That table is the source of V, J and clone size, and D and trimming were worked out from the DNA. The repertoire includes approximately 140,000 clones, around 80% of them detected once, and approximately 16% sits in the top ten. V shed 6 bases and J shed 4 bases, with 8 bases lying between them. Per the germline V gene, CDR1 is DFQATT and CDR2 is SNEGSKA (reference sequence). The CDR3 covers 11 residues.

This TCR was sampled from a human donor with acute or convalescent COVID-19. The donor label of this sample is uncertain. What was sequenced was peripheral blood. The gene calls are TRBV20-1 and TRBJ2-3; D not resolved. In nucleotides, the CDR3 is TGCAGTGCCGAGCCCTCAGATACGCAGTATTTT. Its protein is CSAEPSDTQYF.